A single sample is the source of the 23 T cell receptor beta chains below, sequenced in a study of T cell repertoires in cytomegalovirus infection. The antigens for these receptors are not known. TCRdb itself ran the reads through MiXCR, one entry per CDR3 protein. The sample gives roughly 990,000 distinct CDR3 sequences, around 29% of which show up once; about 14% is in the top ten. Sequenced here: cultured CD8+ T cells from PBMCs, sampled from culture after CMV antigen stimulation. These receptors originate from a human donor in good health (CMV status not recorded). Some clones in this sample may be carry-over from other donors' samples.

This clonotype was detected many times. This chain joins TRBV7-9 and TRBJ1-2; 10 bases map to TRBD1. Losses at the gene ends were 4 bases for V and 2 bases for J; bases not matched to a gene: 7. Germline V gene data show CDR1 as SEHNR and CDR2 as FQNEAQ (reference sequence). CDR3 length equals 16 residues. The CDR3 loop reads CASSSRQGAPNYGYTF. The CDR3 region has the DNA TGTGCCAGCAGCTCTAGACAGGGGGCCCCCAACTATGGCTACACCTTC.

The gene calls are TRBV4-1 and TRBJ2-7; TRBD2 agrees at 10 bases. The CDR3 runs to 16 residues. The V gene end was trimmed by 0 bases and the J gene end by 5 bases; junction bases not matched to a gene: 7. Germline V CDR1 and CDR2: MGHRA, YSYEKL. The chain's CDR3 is CASSQELLAGVHEQYF. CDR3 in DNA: TGCGCCAGCAGCCAAGAATTGCTAGCGGGGGTCCACGAGCAGTACTTC.

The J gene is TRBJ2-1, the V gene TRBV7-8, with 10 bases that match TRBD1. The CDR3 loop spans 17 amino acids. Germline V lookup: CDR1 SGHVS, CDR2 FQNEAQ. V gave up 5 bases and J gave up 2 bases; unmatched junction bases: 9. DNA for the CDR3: TGTGCCAGCAGCATTAGCGTGGGGACAGGGGCCTACAATGAGCAGTTCTTC. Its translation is CASSISVGTGAYNEQFF. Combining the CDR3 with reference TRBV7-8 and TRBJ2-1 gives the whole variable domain GAGVSQSPRYKVAKRGQDVALRCDPISGHVSLFWYQQALGQGPEFLTYFQNEAQLDKSGLPSDRFFAERPEGSVSTLKIQRTQQEDSAVYLCASSISVGTGAYNEQFFGPGTRLTVL.

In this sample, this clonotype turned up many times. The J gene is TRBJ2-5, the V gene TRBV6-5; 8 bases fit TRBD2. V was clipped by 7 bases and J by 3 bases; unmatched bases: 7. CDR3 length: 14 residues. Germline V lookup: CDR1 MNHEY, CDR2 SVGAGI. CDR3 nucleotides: TGTGCCAGCACCACCCGGGGGGGGGAAGAGACCCAGTACTTC. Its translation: CASTTRGGEETQYF.

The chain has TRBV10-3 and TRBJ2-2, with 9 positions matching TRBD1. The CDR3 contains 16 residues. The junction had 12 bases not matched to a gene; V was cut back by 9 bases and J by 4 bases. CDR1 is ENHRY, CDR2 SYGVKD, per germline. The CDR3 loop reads CAIRETGTGSTGELFF. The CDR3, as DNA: TGTGCCATTAGAGAAACCGGGACAGGGTCCACCGGGGAGCTGTTTTTT.

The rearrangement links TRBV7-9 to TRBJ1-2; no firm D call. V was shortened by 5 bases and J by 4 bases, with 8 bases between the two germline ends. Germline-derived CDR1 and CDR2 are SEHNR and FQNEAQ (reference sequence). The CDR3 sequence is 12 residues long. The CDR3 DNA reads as TGTGCCAGCAGCCTGTGGGGCTATGGCTACACCTTC. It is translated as CASSLWGYGYTF.

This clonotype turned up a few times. CDR3 sequence: CASSLLGMDEQYF. CDR3 nucleotide sequence: TGTGCCAGTAGTTTATTGGGTATGGACGAGCAGTACTTC. The chain has TRBV19 and TRBJ2-7; D is undetermined. Germline CDR1 reads LNHDA; CDR2 reads SQIVND (reference sequence). This CDR3 spans 13 amino acids. V shed 5 bases and J shed 5 bases, with 13 bases lying between them.

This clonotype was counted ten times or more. As DNA, the CDR3 is TGTGCCAGCAGCTCTGACAAAAGGGAGACCCAGTACTTC. It codes for CASSSDKRETQYF. The V and J genes are TRBV7-2 and TRBJ2-5, with no clear D. The V end was cut by 4 bases, the J end by 5 bases, with 11 bases between. The CDR3 is 13 residues long. The germline CDR1 and CDR2 sequences are SGHTA and FQGNSA.

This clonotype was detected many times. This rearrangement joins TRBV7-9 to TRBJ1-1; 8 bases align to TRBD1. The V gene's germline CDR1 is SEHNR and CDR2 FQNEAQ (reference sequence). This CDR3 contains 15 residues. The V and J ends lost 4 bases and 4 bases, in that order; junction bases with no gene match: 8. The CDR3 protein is CASSSTGDWTTEAFF. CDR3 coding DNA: TGTGCCAGCAGCTCGACAGGGGACTGGACCACTGAAGCTTTCTTT.

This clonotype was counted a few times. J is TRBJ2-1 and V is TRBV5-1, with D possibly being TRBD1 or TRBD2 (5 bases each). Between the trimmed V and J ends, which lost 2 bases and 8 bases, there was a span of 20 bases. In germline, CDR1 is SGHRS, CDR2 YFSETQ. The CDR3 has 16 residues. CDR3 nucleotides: TGCGCCAGCAGCTTAGACACGGGACCACTCCTCGATGAGCAGTTCTTC. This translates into CASSLDTGPLLDEQFF.

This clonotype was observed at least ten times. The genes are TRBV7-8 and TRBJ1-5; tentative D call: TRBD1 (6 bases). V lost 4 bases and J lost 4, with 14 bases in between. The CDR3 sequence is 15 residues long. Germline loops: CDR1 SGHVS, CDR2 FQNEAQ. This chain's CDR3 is CASSSNRARNQPQHF. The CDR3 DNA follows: TGTGCCAGCAGCTCCAACAGGGCACGAAATCAGCCCCAGCATTTT.

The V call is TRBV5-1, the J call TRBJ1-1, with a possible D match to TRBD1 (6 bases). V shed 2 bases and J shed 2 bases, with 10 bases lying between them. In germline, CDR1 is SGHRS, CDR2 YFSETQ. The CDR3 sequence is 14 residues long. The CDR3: CASSFGGKNTEAFF. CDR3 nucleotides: TGCGCCAGCAGCTTCGGGGGCAAAAACACTGAAGCTTTCTTT.

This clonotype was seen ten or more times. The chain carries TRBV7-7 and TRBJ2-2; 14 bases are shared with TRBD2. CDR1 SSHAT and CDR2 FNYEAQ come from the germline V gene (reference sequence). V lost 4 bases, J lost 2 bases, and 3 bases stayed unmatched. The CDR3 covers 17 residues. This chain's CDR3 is CASSSGLAGVNTGELFF. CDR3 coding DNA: TGTGCCAGCAGCTCGGGACTAGCGGGGGTAAACACCGGGGAGCTGTTTTTT.

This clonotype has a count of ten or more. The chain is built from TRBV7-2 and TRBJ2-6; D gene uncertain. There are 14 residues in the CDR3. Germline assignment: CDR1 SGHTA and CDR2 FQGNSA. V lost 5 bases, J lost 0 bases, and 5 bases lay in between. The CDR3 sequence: CASSDVSGANVLTF. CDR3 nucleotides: TGTGCCAGCAGCGACGTCTCTGGGGCCAACGTCCTGACTTTC. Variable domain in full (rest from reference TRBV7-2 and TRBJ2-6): GAGVSQSPSNKVTEKGKDVELRCDPISGHTALYWYRQSLGQGLEFLIYFQGNSAPDKSGLPSDRFSAERTGGSVSTLTIQRTQQEDSAVYLCASSDVSGANVLTFGAGSRLTVL.

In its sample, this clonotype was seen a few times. The CDR3, as DNA: TGTGCCAGCAGCCAAGATGGGACAGGGGCCGTCAATCAGCCCCAGCATTTT. Protein product: CASSQDGTGAVNQPQHF. V gene TRBV4-2 combines with J gene TRBJ1-5; TRBD1 matches at 10 bases. The V gene's germline CDR1 is LGHNA and CDR2 YNFKEQ. The CDR3 sequence is 17 residues long. The J segment lost 3 bases and the V segment lost 0 bases, leaving 5 bases of the junction unmatched.

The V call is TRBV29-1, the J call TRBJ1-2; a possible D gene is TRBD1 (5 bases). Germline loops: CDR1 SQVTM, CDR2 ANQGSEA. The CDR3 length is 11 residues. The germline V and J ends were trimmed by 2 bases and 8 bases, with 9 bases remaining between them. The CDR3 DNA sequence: TGCAGCGTTGAATCCAGGGACGGCTACACCTTC. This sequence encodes CSVESRDGYTF.

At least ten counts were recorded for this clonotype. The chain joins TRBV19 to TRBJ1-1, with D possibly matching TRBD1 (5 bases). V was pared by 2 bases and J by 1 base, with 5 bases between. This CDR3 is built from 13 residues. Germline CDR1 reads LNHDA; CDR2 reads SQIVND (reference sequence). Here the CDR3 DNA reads TGTGCCAGTAGTATAACAGGGAACACTGAAGCTTTCTTT. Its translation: CASSITGNTEAFF.

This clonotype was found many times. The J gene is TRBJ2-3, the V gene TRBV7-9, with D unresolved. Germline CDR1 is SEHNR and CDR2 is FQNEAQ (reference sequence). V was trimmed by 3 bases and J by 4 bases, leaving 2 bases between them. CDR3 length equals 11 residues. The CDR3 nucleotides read TGTGCCAGCAGCTTGCCAGATACGCAGTATTTT. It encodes CASSLPDTQYF.

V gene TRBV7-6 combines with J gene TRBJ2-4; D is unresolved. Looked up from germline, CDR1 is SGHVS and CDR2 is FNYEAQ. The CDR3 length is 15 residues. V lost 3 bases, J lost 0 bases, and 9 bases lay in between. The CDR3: CASSFLQVAKNIQYF. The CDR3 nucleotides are TGTGCCAGCAGCTTTCTACAAGTAGCCAAAAACATTCAGTACTTC.

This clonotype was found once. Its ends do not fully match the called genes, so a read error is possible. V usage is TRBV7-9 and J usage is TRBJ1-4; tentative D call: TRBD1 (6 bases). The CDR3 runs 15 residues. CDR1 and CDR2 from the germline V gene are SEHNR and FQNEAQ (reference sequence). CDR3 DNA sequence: TGTACCAGCAGCTTAGAACAGGGATATAATGAAAAACTGTTTTTT. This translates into CTSSLEQGYNEKLFF.

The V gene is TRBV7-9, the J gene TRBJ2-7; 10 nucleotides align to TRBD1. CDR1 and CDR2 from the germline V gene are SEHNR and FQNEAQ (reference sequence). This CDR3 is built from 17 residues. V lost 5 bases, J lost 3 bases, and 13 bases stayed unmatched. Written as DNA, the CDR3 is TGTGCCAGCAGCCCTTCTGTAAGGACAGGGGGAAGCTACGAGCAGTACTTC. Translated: CASSPSVRTGGSYEQYF.

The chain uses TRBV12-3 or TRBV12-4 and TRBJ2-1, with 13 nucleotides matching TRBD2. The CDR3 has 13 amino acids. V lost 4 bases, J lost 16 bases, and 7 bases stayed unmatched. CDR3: CASSSAGTSGEFF. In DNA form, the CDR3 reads TGTGCCAGCAGTTCAGCCGGGACTAGCGGGGAATTCTTC.

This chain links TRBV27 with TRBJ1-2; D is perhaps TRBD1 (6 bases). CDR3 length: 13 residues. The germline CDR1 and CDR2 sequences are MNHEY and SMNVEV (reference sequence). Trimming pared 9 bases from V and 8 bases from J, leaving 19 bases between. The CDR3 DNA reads TGTGCCAGTATAGACCGGGACACCCGGGGCTACACCTTC. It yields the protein CASIDRDTRGYTF.